Each of the 9 T cell receptor beta chains below was sequenced from the same sample in a study of cytomegalovirus exposure and HLA in healthy donors. The study ran its PCR with 60 Vbeta and 13 Jbeta primers. The method was immunoSEQ multiplex PCR; TCRdb's version includes in-frame clones alone and lacks a portion of them. Its table lists fewer than 110,000 clones. The sample taken for sequencing was PBMCs. Every receptor here comes from a man between 40 and 49 years old in good health and CMV-seronegative.

The rearrangement links TRBV4-3 to TRBJ1-6; 9 bases map to TRBD1. This CDR3 comprises 15 residues. The V segment lost 3 bases and the J segment 10 bases; nucleotides outside the gene matches: 7. CDR1 is LGHNA and CDR2 is YSLEER in the germline V gene. CDR3 sequence reads: CASSQRTGVESPLHF. CDR3 DNA: TGCGCCAGCAGCCAGCGGACAGGGGTAGAATCACCCCTCCACTTT.

The chain recombines TRBV19 with TRBJ1-4, with 8 nucleotides matching TRBD1. The CDR3 length is 15 residues. Germline CDR1 LNHDA, CDR2 SQIVND (reference sequence). The junction had 11 bases not matched to a gene; V was cut back by 7 bases and J by 7 bases. CDR3 sequence: CASTTLKDRVEKLFF. Here the CDR3 DNA reads TGTGCCAGTACCACGCTTAAGGACAGGGTTGAAAAACTGTTTTTT.

The J gene is TRBJ2-1, the V gene TRBV14, with 7 bases matching TRBD2. Germline CDR1 reads SGHDN; CDR2 reads FVKESK. Trimming cost V 3 bases and J 2 bases; bases outside gene matches: 4. This CDR3 spans 15 amino acids. CDR3 bases: TGTGCCAGCAGCCAGATAACTAGCGCCTACAATGAGCAGTTCTTC. Amino acids: CASSQITSAYNEQFF.

The V gene is TRBV5-1, the J gene TRBJ2-7, with D possibly being TRBD1 (5 bases). Germline V gene data show CDR1 as SGHRS and CDR2 as YFSETQ. V lost 2 bases and J lost 3, with 15 bases in between. The CDR3 is 15 amino acids. CDR3 in DNA: TGCGCCAGCAGCTTAAATTCAGGGCAGAGCTACGAGCAGTACTTC. Its protein is CASSLNSGQSYEQYF.

Turning to this clone: The sample contains more than one DNA sequence encoding this CDR3. The chain recombines TRBV5-1 with TRBJ2-3, with 8 nucleotides matching TRBD1. V lost 2 bases and J lost 6; bases outside the gene matches: 17. The CDR3 sequence is 18 residues long. Germline CDR1 and CDR2: SGHRS and YFSETQ. CDR3: CASSFVTVGQGNTDTQYF. CDR3 DNA: TGCGCCAGCAGCTTTGTGACCGTTGGACAGGGAAACACGGATACGCAGTATTTT.

The chain recombines TRBV4-1 with TRBJ2-3, with 13 bases identical to TRBD2. Germline CDR1 and CDR2: MGHRA and YSYEKL. The CDR3 totals 15 residues. V shed 3 bases and J 8 bases; nucleotides not matched to a gene: 5. This CDR3 is CASSQGTSGAFTQYF. The CDR3 region has the DNA TGCGCCAGCAGCCAGGGGACTAGCGGGGCCTTTACGCAGTATTTT.

This chain connects TRBV7-2 to TRBJ2-5; 7 bases align to TRBD1. The CDR3 contains 14 residues. Germline V gene lookup returns CDR1 SGHTA and CDR2 FQGNSA. V shed 5 bases, J shed 4 bases, and the junction held 7 bases outside the gene matches. The CDR3 DNA follows: TGTGCCAGCAGCCAAACAGGGGAAGTAGAGACCCAGTACTTC. Its protein is CASSQTGEVETQYF.

The chain carries TRBV18 and TRBJ2-1; 7 nucleotides line up with TRBD1. The CDR3 contains 16 residues. Trimming removed 2 bases from V and 6 bases from J; junction bases left unmatched: 10. Germline V gives CDR1 KGHSH, CDR2 LQKENI. CDR3 loop: CASSPRGSTGFNEQFF. In nucleotides, the CDR3 is TGTGCCAGCTCACCAAGGGGTTCGACAGGGTTCAATGAGCAGTTCTTC.

The chain combines TRBV10-1 with TRBJ2-7; 8 nucleotides align to TRBD1. CDR1 WNHNN and CDR2 SYGVQD come from the germline V gene (reference sequence). CDR3 length: 15 residues. Trimming removed 2 bases from V and 6 bases from J; junction bases left unmatched: 9. In DNA form, the CDR3 reads TGCGCCAGCAGTGAGCTTGCGGCAGGGGGCAGCGAGCAGTACTTC. It is translated as CASSELAAGGSEQYF.